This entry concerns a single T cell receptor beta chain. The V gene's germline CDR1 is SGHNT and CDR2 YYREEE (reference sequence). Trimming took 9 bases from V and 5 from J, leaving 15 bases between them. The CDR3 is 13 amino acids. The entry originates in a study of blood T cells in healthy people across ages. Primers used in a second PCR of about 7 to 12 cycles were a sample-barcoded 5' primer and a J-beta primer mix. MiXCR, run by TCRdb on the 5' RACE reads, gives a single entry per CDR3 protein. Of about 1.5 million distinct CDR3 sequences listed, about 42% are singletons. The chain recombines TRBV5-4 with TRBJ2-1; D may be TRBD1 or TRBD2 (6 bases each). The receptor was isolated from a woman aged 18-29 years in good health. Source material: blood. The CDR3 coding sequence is TGTGCCAACCAAGGGGGGCCAGACAATGAGCAGTTCTTC. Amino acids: CANQGGPDNEQFF.